This TCR beta chain was identified during a study of cytomegalovirus exposure and HLA in healthy donors. Study information: From donors who were HLA-typed, an early data release held about 85 million unique TCRs.

Details on this clone: What it binds is not known.

CDR3 length: 15 amino acids. The V and J ends lost 2 bases and 7 bases, in that order; junction bases with no gene match: 4. Germline values: CDR1 PRHDT, CDR2 FYEKMQ (reference sequence). Notes on the study in general: Common viral pathogens seemed, in a later analysis, to connect with several of the most significant clusters. The productive fraction for most TCR beta V segments was about 90% or about 30% in an earlier analysis.

Primers for the PCR totalled 60 Vbeta and 13 Jbeta. Original analysis: A later analysis tallied about 80 million unique TCR beta chains, 10 million to 12 million of them shared. The assay was immunoSEQ multiplex PCR, and TCRdb's table has in-frame clones only and misses some. That table is the source of V, J and clone size, and D and trimming were worked out from the DNA. The sample carries about 220,000 clones, about 80% recorded once. The gene calls are TRBV13 and TRBJ2-1, with 11 bases matching TRBD2. This TCR came from a man aged 18 to 35 in good health and CMV-seronegative. Sequenced material: PBMCs. The CDR3 sequence is CASSLTSGSINEQFF. As DNA, the CDR3 is TGTGCCAGCAGCTTAACTAGCGGGAGTATTAATGAGCAGTTCTTC.